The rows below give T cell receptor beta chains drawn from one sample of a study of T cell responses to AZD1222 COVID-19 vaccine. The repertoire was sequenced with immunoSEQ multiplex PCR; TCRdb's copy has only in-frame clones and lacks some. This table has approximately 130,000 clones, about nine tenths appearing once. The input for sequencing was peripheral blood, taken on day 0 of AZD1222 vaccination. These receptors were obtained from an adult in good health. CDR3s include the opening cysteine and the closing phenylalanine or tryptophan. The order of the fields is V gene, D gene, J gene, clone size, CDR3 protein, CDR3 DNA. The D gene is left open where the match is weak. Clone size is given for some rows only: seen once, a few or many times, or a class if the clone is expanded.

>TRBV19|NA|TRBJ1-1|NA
CASRVGRNTEAFF
TGTGCCAGTAGGGTCGGCCGGAACACTGAAGCTTTCTTT
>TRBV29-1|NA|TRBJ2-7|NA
CSVGSINEQYF
TGCAGCGTTGGGAGTATCAACGAGCAGTACTTC
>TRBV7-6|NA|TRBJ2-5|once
CASSLGASAKGTQETQYF
TGTGCCAGCAGCTTAGGTGCTTCGGCCAAGGGGACACAAGAGACCCAGTACTTC
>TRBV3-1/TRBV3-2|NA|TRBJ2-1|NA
CASSPVARSSYNEQFF
TGTGCCAGCAGCCCTGTAGCCCGCAGCTCCTACAATGAGCAGTTCTTC
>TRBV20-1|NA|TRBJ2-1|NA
CSASSLANEQFF
TGCAGTGCTAGTAGCCTAGCGAATGAGCAGTTCTTC
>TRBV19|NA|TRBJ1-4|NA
CASTRTINEKLFF
TGTGCCAGTACGCGGACTATTAATGAAAAACTGTTTTTT
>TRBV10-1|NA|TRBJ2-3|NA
CASSSGSTDTQYF
TGCGCCAGCAGTTCGGGTAGCACAGATACGCAGTATTTT
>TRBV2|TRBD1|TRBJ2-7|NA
CASSGTGGWSQQYF
TGTGCCAGCAGTGGGACAGGGGGCTGGTCTCAGCAGTACTTC
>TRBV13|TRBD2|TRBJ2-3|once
CASSFGTSGRGTTDTQYF
TGTGCCAGCAGCTTTGGGACTAGCGGGAGGGGGACCACAGATACGCAGTATTTT
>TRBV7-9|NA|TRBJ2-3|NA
CASSLEGADTQYF
TGTGCCAGCAGCTTAGAGGGGGCAGATACGCAGTATTTT
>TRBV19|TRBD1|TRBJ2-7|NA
CASRSSGRRTGAPYEQYF
TGTGCCAGTAGGTCTTCCGGTCGGAGGACAGGGGCACCCTACGAGCAGTACTTC
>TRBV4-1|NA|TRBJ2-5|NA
CASSPSGGEMGETQYF
TGCGCCAGCAGCCCCAGTGGCGGGGAGATGGGGGAGACCCAGTACTTC
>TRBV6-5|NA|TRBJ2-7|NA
CASSHSGIYEQYF
TGTGCCAGCAGTCATAGCGGAATCTACGAGCAGTACTTC
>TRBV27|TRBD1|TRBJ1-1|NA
CARGQGLEAFF
TGTGCCAGAGGACAGGGTCTCGAAGCTTTCTTT
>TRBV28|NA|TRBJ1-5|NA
CASSGFQGSNQPQHF
TGTGCCAGCAGCGGGTTTCAGGGGAGCAATCAGCCCCAGCATTTT
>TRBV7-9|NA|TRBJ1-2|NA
CASSLNTYGYTF
TGTGCCAGCAGCTTAAACACATATGGCTACACCTTC
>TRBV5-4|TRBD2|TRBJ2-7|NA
CASSLSSGRIYEQYF
TGTGCCAGCAGCTTGAGCAGCGGGAGGATCTACGAGCAGTACTTC
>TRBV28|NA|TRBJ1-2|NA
CASSLEGFRGYTF
TGTGCCAGCAGCTTGGAGGGGTTCAGAGGCTACACCTTC
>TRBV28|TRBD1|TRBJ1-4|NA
CASSLWWTGANEKLFF
TGTGCCAGCAGCCTTTGGTGGACAGGCGCTAATGAAAAACTGTTTTTT
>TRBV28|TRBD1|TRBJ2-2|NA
CASSSPGQGATGELFF
TGTGCCAGCAGTTCTCCGGGACAGGGGGCCACCGGGGAGCTGTTTTTT
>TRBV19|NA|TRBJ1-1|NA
CASSIDRQNTEAFF
TGTGCCAGTAGTATAGATCGTCAGAACACTGAAGCTTTCTTT
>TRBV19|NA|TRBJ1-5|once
CASSIGEGYSNQPQHF
TGTGCCAGTAGTATAGGAGAAGGGTATAGCAATCAGCCCCAGCATTTT
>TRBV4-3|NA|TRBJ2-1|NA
CASSPTGFSNEQFF
TGCGCCAGCAGCCCGACAGGATTTAGCAATGAGCAGTTCTTC
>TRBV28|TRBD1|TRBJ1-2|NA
CASSLGTGVGGYTF
TGTGCCAGCAGTTTGGGGACAGGGGTTGGGGGCTACACCTTC
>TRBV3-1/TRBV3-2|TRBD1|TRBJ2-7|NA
CASSRTGVTYEQYF
TGTGCCAGCAGTCGGACAGGGGTTACCTACGAGCAGTACTTC
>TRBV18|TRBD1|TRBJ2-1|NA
CASSPRTGGGEQFF
TGTGCCAGCTCGCCGAGGACAGGGGGCGGTGAGCAGTTCTTC
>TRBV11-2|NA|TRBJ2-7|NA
CASSLGSGAYEQYF
TGTGCCAGCAGCTTAGGTTCAGGGGCCTACGAGCAGTACTTC
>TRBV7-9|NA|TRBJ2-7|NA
CASSLTNEQYF
TGTGCCAGCAGCCTAACCAACGAGCAGTACTTC
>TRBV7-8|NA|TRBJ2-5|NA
CASSLGWGGPGTQYF
TGTGCCAGCAGCTTAGGATGGGGCGGACCCGGGACCCAGTACTTC
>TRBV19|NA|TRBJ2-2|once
CASSKGLGANTGELFF
TGTGCCAGTAGTAAGGGACTGGGGGCGAACACCGGGGAGCTGTTTTTT
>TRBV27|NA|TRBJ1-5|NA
CASSAWTVSGSNQPQHF
TGTGCCAGCAGTGCCTGGACAGTTTCAGGGAGCAATCAGCCCCAGCATTTT
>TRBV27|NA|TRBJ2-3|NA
CAASSLALPTDTQYF
TGTGCCGCTTCCTCTCTAGCGTTACCCACAGATACGCAGTATTTT
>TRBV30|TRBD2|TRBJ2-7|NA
CAWSVRWLAGGEQYF
TGTGCCTGGAGTGTACGGTGGCTAGCGGGTGGCGAGCAGTACTTC
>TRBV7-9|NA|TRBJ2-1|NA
CASSSRGGTGVGNEQFF
TGTGCCAGCAGCTCACGAGGGGGGACGGGAGTGGGGAATGAGCAGTTCTTC
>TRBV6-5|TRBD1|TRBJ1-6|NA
CATHRTGSYNSPLHF
TGTGCCACCCACCGGACAGGGAGCTATAATTCACCCCTCCACTTT
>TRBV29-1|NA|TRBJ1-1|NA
CSETRGSEAFF
TGCAGCGAAACAAGGGGGTCTGAAGCTTTCTTT
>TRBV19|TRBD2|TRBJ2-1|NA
CASRRASGRNEQFF
TGTGCCAGCCGTCGGGCTAGCGGGAGGAATGAGCAGTTCTTC
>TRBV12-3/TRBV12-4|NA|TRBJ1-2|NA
CASTHGIYGYTF
TGTGCCAGCACCCACGGGATCTATGGCTACACCTTC
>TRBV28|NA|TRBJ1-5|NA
CASSDSNQPQHF
TGTGCCAGCAGTGATAGCAATCAGCCCCAGCATTTT
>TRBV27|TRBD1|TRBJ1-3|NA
CASSSTGGSGNTIYF
TGTGCCAGCAGTTCGACAGGGGGCTCTGGAAACACCATATATTTT
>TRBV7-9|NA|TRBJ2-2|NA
CASSHVGPNTGELFF
TGTGCCAGCAGTCACGTCGGCCCGAACACCGGGGAGCTGTTTTTT
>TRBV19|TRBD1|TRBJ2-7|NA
CASSIDGQGNYEQYF
TGTGCCAGTAGTATAGACGGACAGGGCAACTACGAGCAGTACTTC
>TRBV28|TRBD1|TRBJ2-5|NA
CASSPRQGVEEETQYF
TGTGCCAGCAGTCCCAGACAGGGAGTAGAAGAAGAGACCCAGTACTTC
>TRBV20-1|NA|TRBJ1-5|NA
CSASGGQGPNQPQHF
TGCAGTGCTAGTGGGGGGCAGGGACCTAATCAGCCCCAGCATTTT
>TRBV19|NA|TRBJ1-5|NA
CASSVYNQPQHF
TGTGCCAGTAGTGTATACAATCAGCCCCAGCATTTT